Reported below is one T cell receptor (beta chain). Which antigen it targets is not known. No base-level quality is on record; no much larger clone is a single base apart. This sample is part of a study of blood T cells in healthy people across ages (dated by TCRdb to between 2014 and 2017). At the level of the whole study: In model experiments, template switching captured about one uniquely barcoded TCR beta cDNA molecule for every two T cells. Donors of different ages were randomly distributed across sequencing lanes to avoid experimental bias. Using deep sequencing normalized with unique cDNA molecular identifiers, the study measured how TCR beta repertoire diversity changes with age. The donors were divided into four age groups: young (average around 17 years), middle-aged (approximately 39), aged (about 60) and long-lived (roughly 82). For two donors (one aged 18 to 29 and one aged 80 or older), the study analyzed two additional independent replicas of 1 million unique cDNA reads from the same blood draw. The paper's findings and limits, for the study overall: Compared with the aged group, the long-lived group had more naive CD4+ T cells, fewer expanded clones and increased TCR diversity, a pattern suggesting age selection. The percentage of naive T cells measured by flow cytometry correlated strongly with observed TCR beta diversity. Donor CMV infection status was unknown, potentially confounding age-related changes in expanded clonotypes. Estimates of total diversity from one million sequenced T cells were regarded as lower bounds and underestimates. Observed TCR beta diversity per million T cells fell roughly linearly with age, and a significant reduction was already apparent by age roughly 41. Because profiling used bulk unsorted PBMCs, naive and antigen-experienced compartments could not be compared conclusively.

The donors were under 40 Caucasian individuals from Russia, aged roughly 6 to 90 years, who were systemically healthy. Ten milliliters of peripheral blood were drawn from each donor into EDTA-treated Vacutainer tubes. Ficoll-Paque density-gradient centrifugation was used to isolate PBMCs, with at least 6.5 million obtained per sample. Trizol reagent was used to extract total RNA from PBMCs, with at least 5 micrograms per sample. Naive CD45RAhigh/CD27high T cell percentages were measured by flow cytometry on a PBMC aliquot from every donor. The method was 5' RACE. The instrument was an Illumina HiSeq 2500. A second roughly 6 to 11 cycle PCR used a sample-barcoded 5' primer and a J-beta primer mix. A unique molecular identifier was introduced onto each TCR beta cDNA molecule by a template-switch 5' adaptor carrying 12 random nucleotides. At least 2.5 million CDR3-containing paired-end reads were obtained from each sample. The Mint cDNA synthesis kit, primed by a TRBC-specific oligonucleotide, was used to synthesize first-strand cDNA from all RNA. Following uracil-DNA glycosylase treatment, a first 18-cycle PCR with universal primers M1SS and BC2_uni_R was performed on all cDNA. As for the authors' bioinformatics: For normalization, 1 million high-quality reads were randomly selected from each sample, with every read carrying a distinct molecular identifier. Reads with shared molecular identifiers were discarded instead of being binned into consensus sequences. MiTCR, run with a Q25 quality threshold and the strictest error-elimination algorithm, handled CDR3 identification, clonotype clustering and error correction. A nonparametric unseen species model using Euler transformation provided a lower-bound estimate of total TCR beta diversity. The public reads were reanalyzed by TCRdb: fastp trimming at Q25, MiXCR alignment, in-frame beta chains only. One record per CDR3 amino acid sequence lists the most common genes and DNA. The V and J calls reflect TCRdb's pipeline rather than the authors' work. The sample yields roughly 2 million distinct CDR3 sequences; roughly 50% were counted once. Around 2.1% of the sample rests with the top ten.

The germline V gene provides CDR1 ENHRY and CDR2 SYGVKD. Trimming accounts for 5 bases at V and 2 bases at J, while the number of junction bases matched to no gene is 2. The CDR3 starts with the cysteine, ends with the phenylalanine, and has 15 residues. Here the CDR3 DNA is all that survives: 45 bases in frame from base 1. The receptor was derived from a woman in her forties in good health. Sequencing was carried out using blood. The V and J segments used are TRBV10-3 and TRBJ2-1, with 11 bases aligning to TRBD2. The CDR3 is CAISPGLAAYNEQFF. The DNA sequence reads TGTGCCATCAGTCCGGGACTAGCGGCCTACAATGAGCAGTTCTTC.